This TCR beta chain was sequenced in a study of patients and donors after allogeneic stem cell transplantation. The germline gives CDR1 DFQATT, CDR2 SNEGSKA (reference sequence). The CDR3 runs to 15 residues. V lost 0 bases and J 8 bases, leaving 19 bases between the germline ends. TCRdb analysed the RT-PCR reads with MiXCR anew, one entry per CDR3 protein. The data show 150,000 or so distinct CDR3 sequences, approximately 25% seen once. This clonotype has a handful of counts. The TCR comes from a human donor who was either an allogeneic HSCT recipient or a stem cell or donor lymphocyte infusion donor (not recorded which). It is not recorded whose cells these are; they may come from a transplant donor. Sequenced: blood, either unsorted or a sorted T cell fraction (not recorded which). This sequence joins TRBV20-1 and TRBJ1-2; D is possibly TRBD1 (6 bases). For the CDR3, the DNA is TGCAGTGCTAGAGATAAGGGGGGCCCCCGAGGGGGCTACACCTTC. Protein: CSARDKGGPRGGYTF.